The present T cell receptor (beta chain) was sequenced within a study of early T cells in non-severe SARS-CoV-2 infection. The TCR library protocol was used to attach unique molecular identifiers. These identifiers were attached to individual cDNA molecules. TCRdb reprocessed the 5' RACE reads via MiXCR and lists one record per CDR3 protein. The data show roughly 52,000 distinct CDR3 sequences, 6.5% seen once. Per germline, CDR1 SGHVS and CDR2 FQNEAQ. Trimming took off 5 bases at V and 5 bases at J, with 9 bases between the two ends. The CDR3 has 12 amino acids. The input for sequencing was whole blood, taken at baseline. This receptor was taken from an adult who was a healthcare worker with PCR-confirmed SARS-CoV-2 infection or an uninfected control (not recorded which). The V call is TRBV7-8, the J call TRBJ1-1; D not certain. The CDR3 spells CASSHLETEAFF. CDR3 nucleotide sequence: TGTGCCAGCAGCCACCTCGAAACTGAAGCTTTCTTT. The entire variable domain, with the rest obtained from reference TRBV7-8 and TRBJ1-1, is as follows: GAGVSQSPRYKVAKRGQDVALRCDPISGHVSLFWYQQALGQGPEFLTYFQNEAQLDKSGLPSDRFFAERPEGSVSTLKIQRTQQEDSAVYLCASSHLETEAFFGQGTRLTVV.